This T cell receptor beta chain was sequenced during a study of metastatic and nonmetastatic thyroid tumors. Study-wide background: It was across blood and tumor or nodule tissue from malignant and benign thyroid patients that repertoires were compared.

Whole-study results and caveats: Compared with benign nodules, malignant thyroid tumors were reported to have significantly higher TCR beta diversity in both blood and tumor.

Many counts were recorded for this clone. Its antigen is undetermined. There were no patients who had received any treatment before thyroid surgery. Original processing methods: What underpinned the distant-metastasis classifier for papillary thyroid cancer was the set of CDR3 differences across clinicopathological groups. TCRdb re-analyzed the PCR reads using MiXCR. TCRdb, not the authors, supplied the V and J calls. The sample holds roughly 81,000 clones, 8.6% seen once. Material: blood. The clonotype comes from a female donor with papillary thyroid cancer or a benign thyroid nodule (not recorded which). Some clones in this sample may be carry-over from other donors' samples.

As DNA, the CDR3 is TGCGCCAGCAGCCAAGGGTACAGGTCCTTCGGGACTGAAGCTTTCTTT. It codes for CASSQGYRSFGTEAFF. The rearrangement links TRBV4-1 to TRBJ1-1; the D gene is possibly TRBD1 (5 bases). CDR1 and CDR2 (germline): MGHRA, YSYEKL. The CDR3 runs 16 residues. V was clipped by 1 base and J by 5 bases, with 17 bases between them.